The 24 T cell receptor beta chains listed next were all sequenced from one sample in a study of blood T cell repertoires in COVID-19. Sequencing was performed with immunoSEQ multiplex PCR; in TCRdb, only in-frame clones are kept and a portion is missing. The sample holds 250,000 to 300,000 clones, roughly 86% seen once. Sequencing input: peripheral blood. The source of these receptors is a man between 18 and 29 years old with active or convalescent COVID-19.

The V gene is TRBV7-9, the J gene TRBJ2-1, with D unclear. This CDR3 has 13 residues. Looked up from germline, CDR1 is SEHNR and CDR2 is FQNEAQ (reference sequence). The germline V and J ends were trimmed by 1 base and 13 bases, with 14 bases remaining between them. CDR3 DNA: TGTGCCAGCAGCTTAGAGAACCCCAGACAACAGTTCTTC. Its protein product is CASSLENPRQQFF.

The rearrangement uses TRBV2 and TRBJ2-1, with a possible D match to TRBD2 (6 bases). V was trimmed by 4 bases and J by 8 bases, leaving 12 bases between them. The CDR3 loop spans 13 amino acids. The germline gives CDR1 SNHLY, CDR2 FYNNEI. This chain's CDR3 is CASSALWRDEQFF. The DNA of the CDR3 is TGTGCCAGCAGTGCTCTATGGAGGGATGAGCAGTTCTTC.

The chain employs TRBV9 and TRBJ2-7; the match to TRBD1 covers 10 bases. After removal of 3 bases from V and 2 bases from J, the junction contained 5 bases not matched to a gene. Germline values: CDR1 SGDLS, CDR2 YYNGEE. This CDR3 has 15 amino acids. CDR3 sequence reads: CASSDRDRGTYEQYF. Written as DNA, the CDR3 is TGTGCCAGCAGCGACCGGGACAGGGGTACCTACGAGCAGTACTTC.

The genes are TRBV15 and TRBJ1-5; 7 nucleotides line up with TRBD1. V lost 0 bases to trimming and J lost 6 bases; unmatched junction nucleotides: 5. Germline lookup yields CDR1 LNHNV and CDR2 YYDKDF (reference sequence). The CDR3 runs 15 residues. CDR3 protein: CATSRDRGSIQPQHF. The DNA for the CDR3 is TGTGCCACCAGCAGAGACAGGGGGTCGATTCAGCCCCAGCATTTT.

This chain links TRBV24-1 with TRBJ2-5, with TRBD2 as a possible D gene (6 bases). V shed 5 bases and J shed 5 bases, with 8 bases lying between them. Germline V lookup: CDR1 KGHDR, CDR2 SFDVKD. The CDR3 is made up of 12 amino acids. The CDR3 DNA reads as TGTGCCACCAGTGCGGGGAGGGAGACCCAGTACTTC. It encodes CATSAGRETQYF.

The rearrangement joins TRBV11-3 to TRBJ2-1; 16 bases agree with TRBD2. Per the germline V gene, CDR1 is SGHNT and CDR2 is YENEEA. With V trimmed by 1 base and J by 0 bases, 6 bases remained unmatched. This CDR3 contains 20 residues. The CDR3 coding sequence is TGTGCCAGCAGCTTAGTTGTGGGACTAGCGGGAGGGGGCTCCTACAATGAGCAGTTCTTC. Protein product: CASSLVVGLAGGGSYNEQFF.

V usage is TRBV7-9 and J usage is TRBJ2-2; 14 bases are a match to TRBD2. Per germline, CDR1 SEHNR and CDR2 FQNEAQ (reference sequence). The CDR3 extends over 18 amino acids. J was trimmed by 5 bases and V by 5 bases; bases with no gene match: 10. CDR3 protein: CASSPSPGTSGSTGELFF. CDR3 in DNA: TGTGCCAGCAGCCCAAGCCCCGGGACTAGCGGGAGTACCGGGGAGCTGTTTTTT. The complete variable domain, with remaining parts taken from reference TRBV7-9 and TRBJ2-2, reads DTGVSQNPRHKITKRGQNVTFRCDPISEHNRLYWYRQTLGQGPEFLTYFQNEAQLEKSRLLSDRFSAERPKGSFSTLEIQRTEQGDSAMYLCASSPSPGTSGSTGELFFGEGSRLTVL.

The chain links TRBV3-1 (or the pseudogene TRBV3-2) to TRBJ1-3; 9 bases are a match to TRBD1. Per the germline V gene, CDR1 is LGHDT and CDR2 is YNNKEL (reference sequence). V lost 5 bases, J lost 3 bases, and 5 bases stayed unmatched. The CDR3 is made up of 15 amino acids. The CDR3 is CASSIQGAYGNTIYF. Written as DNA, the CDR3 is TGTGCCAGCAGCATACAGGGGGCGTATGGAAACACCATATATTTT.

The genes are TRBV5-1 and TRBJ2-2; 8 bases are a match to TRBD2. This CDR3 contains 15 residues. CDR1 SGHRS and CDR2 YFSETQ come from the germline V gene. After removal of 2 bases from V and 3 bases from J, the junction contained 3 bases not matched to a gene. CDR3 coding DNA: TGCGCCAGCAGCTTCGGGGGGGCCGACACCGGGGAGCTGTTTTTT. Amino acids: CASSFGGADTGELFF.

In its sample, this clone was seen once. The V gene is TRBV10-1, the J gene TRBJ2-2, with a weak D call TRBD2 (5 bases). Germline CDR1 reads WNHNN; CDR2 reads SYGVQD (reference sequence). CDR3 size: 14 residues. Trimming shortened V by 6 bases and J by 3 bases, and 11 bases separated the two germline ends. The CDR3 spells CASRLRRDTGELFF. In DNA, the CDR3 is TGCGCCAGCAGGCTAAGGCGGGACACCGGGGAGCTGTTTTTT.

V is TRBV7-9 and J is TRBJ2-7, with 7 bases fitting TRBD1. CDR3 length: 12 residues. J lost 6 bases, V lost 5 bases, and 4 bases had no gene match. Germline CDR1 SEHNR, CDR2 FQNEAQ (reference sequence). DNA of the CDR3: TGTGCCAGCAGCGGGACAGTCCCCGAGCAGTACTTC. Amino acids: CASSGTVPEQYF.

The chain carries TRBV11-1 and TRBJ1-1; D remains ambiguous. Looked up from germline, CDR1 is SGHAT and CDR2 is FQDESV (reference sequence). CDR3 length equals 15 residues. V was pared by 3 bases and J by 0 bases, with 11 bases between. The CDR3 DNA reads TGTGCCAGCAGCTTTACGGCAGGAATGAACACTGAAGCTTTCTTT. Protein: CASSFTAGMNTEAFF. The full variable domain, its missing parts supplied by reference TRBV11-1 and TRBJ1-1, is EAEVAQSPRYKITEKSQAVAFWCDPISGHATLYWYRQILGQGPELLVQFQDESVVDDSQLPKDRFSAERLKGVDSTLKIQPAELGDSAMYLCASSFTAGMNTEAFFGQGTRLTVV.

The chain joins TRBV10-1 to TRBJ2-2, with D possibly TRBD2 on 7 matching bases. Germline V lookup: CDR1 WNHNN, CDR2 SYGVQD (reference sequence). The CDR3 has 17 amino acids. Trimming removed 6 bases at V and 5 bases at J, with 22 bases between. CDR3 DNA: TGCGCCAGCAGCGGTCGCCTGGGGGCGGGAGAGACCGGGGAGCTGTTTTTT. It yields the protein CASSGRLGAGETGELFF.

This clone appeared a few times. The V and J genes are TRBV2 and TRBJ1-5; no clear D gene. Trimming took 1 base from V and 0 from J, leaving 4 bases between them. The germline V gene encodes CDR1 SNHLY and CDR2 FYNNEI. The CDR3 is 14 residues long. CDR3 DNA: TGTGCCAGCAGTGAAGGTAATAGCAATCAGCCCCAGCATTTT. This translates into CASSEGNSNQPQHF. The full variable domain, rest sourced from reference TRBV2 and TRBJ1-5, is EPEVTQTPSHQVTQMGQEVILRCVPISNHLYFYWYRQILGQKVEFLVSFYNNEISEKSEIFDDQFSVERPDGSNFTLKIRSTKLEDSAMYFCASSEGNSNQPQHFGDGTRLSIL.

CDR3 coding DNA: TGTGCCAGCAGTCTCACTTCCAGAGGAGATAATTCACCCCTCCACTTT. The encoded protein is CASSLTSRGDNSPLHF. The rearrangement joins TRBV7-9 to TRBJ1-6, with no clear D. Germline-derived CDR1 and CDR2 are SEHNR and FQNEAQ (reference sequence). The CDR3 contains 16 residues. V lost 6 bases and J 5 bases, leaving 17 bases between the germline ends.

V usage is TRBV3-1 (or the pseudogene TRBV3-2) and J usage is TRBJ1-2, with a possible D match to TRBD1 (5 bases). The V end lost 1 base, the J end lost 4 bases, and 10 bases lay between the germline ends. The CDR3 extends over 14 amino acids. The V gene's germline CDR1 is LGHDT and CDR2 YNNKEL (reference sequence). Here the CDR3 reads CASSQAGQFYGYTF. The CDR3 coding sequence is TGTGCCAGCAGCCAAGCAGGGCAATTCTATGGCTACACCTTC.

The gene calls are TRBV7-3 and TRBJ2-5; 7 positions match TRBD2. The CDR3 has 13 residues. Germline trimming cut 4 bases from V and 5 bases from J; bases unmatched to any gene: 4. Germline assignment: CDR1 SGHTA and CDR2 FQGTGA. This CDR3 is CASSWTSMETQYF. DNA of the CDR3: TGTGCCAGCAGCTGGACTAGTATGGAGACCCAGTACTTC.

The V and J genes are TRBV5-1 and TRBJ1-4, with D perhaps TRBD1 (6 bases). The germline V and J ends were trimmed by 5 bases and 7 bases, with 15 bases remaining between them. This CDR3 comprises 14 residues. CDR1 is SGHRS and CDR2 is YFSETQ in the germline V gene. The CDR3 bases are TGCGCCAGCAGACCCGGAATAGGGGGTGAAAAACTGTTTTTT. Translated: CASRPGIGGEKLFF.

The J gene is TRBJ1-5, the V gene TRBV4-2, with 8 bases identical to TRBD1. Germline V CDR1 and CDR2: LGHNA, YNFKEQ. The CDR3 consists of 12 residues. The V segment lost 3 bases and the J segment 9 bases; nucleotides outside the gene matches: 1. CDR3 coding DNA: TGTGCCAGCAGCCAGGGGACAGGGCCCCAGCATTTT. Amino acids: CASSQGTGPQHF.

The V call is TRBV7-2, the J call TRBJ2-2; D ambiguous. Trimming left V 5 bases short and J 2 bases short, with 12 bases between. Germline V lookup: CDR1 SGHTA, CDR2 FQGNSA. This CDR3 is 15 amino acids long. As DNA, the CDR3 is TGTGCCAGCAGCCCCCGTGTGGCCAACACCGGGGAGCTGTTTTTT. Translated: CASSPRVANTGELFF.

J is TRBJ2-1 and V is TRBV13, with a tentative D call TRBD2 (6 bases). Germline V CDR1 and CDR2: PRHDT, FYEKMQ (reference sequence). The CDR3 extends over 16 amino acids. Trimming removed 0 bases at V and 8 bases at J, with 17 bases between. CDR3 sequence (DNA): TGTGCCAGCAGCTTAGGACGGCTAGCGCGGGGACATGAGCAGTTCTTC. Amino acid sequence: CASSLGRLARGHEQFF.

The rearrangement uses TRBV7-6 and TRBJ2-6; D may be TRBD1 (6 bases). This CDR3 spans 16 amino acids. The V end lost 5 bases, the J end lost 0 bases, and 11 bases lay between the germline ends. From germline, CDR1 is SGHVS and CDR2 FNYEAQ. The CDR3 sequence is CASSLTGVSGANVLTF. DNA for the CDR3: TGTGCCAGCAGCCTGACAGGCGTCTCTGGGGCCAACGTCCTGACTTTC.

This chain joins TRBV28 and TRBJ1-6, with TRBD1 identical over 7 bases. J gave up 7 bases and V 2 bases, and 2 bases lay outside the gene matches. Germline CDR1 reads MDHEN; CDR2 reads SYDVKM. CDR3 length equals 14 residues. Here the CDR3 DNA reads TGTGCCAGCAGTTTAGACAGGGAGAATTCACCCCTCCACTTT. This encodes CASSLDRENSPLHF.

The chain is built from TRBV27 and TRBJ2-1; possibly TRBD1 for D (5 bases). V lost 6 bases, J lost 0 bases, and 9 bases lay in between. Germline V gene sequence: CDR1 MNHEY, CDR2 SMNVEV (reference sequence). CDR3 size: 14 residues. CDR3 residues: CASRPDSSYNEQFF. The CDR3, as DNA: TGTGCCAGCAGGCCAGACAGCTCCTACAATGAGCAGTTCTTC.